Listed below are T cell receptor beta chains from one sample, sequenced in a study of blood T cell repertoires in COVID-19. Sequenced by immunoSEQ multiplex PCR; TCRdb stores in-frame clones only, minus some. The table has about 330,000 clones, approximately 88% seen once. The sample comprised PBMCs or T cells enriched from blood (not recorded which). The origin of the receptors is a man aged 30-40 years who had recovered from COVID-19. CDR3s include the opening cysteine and the closing phenylalanine or tryptophan. Each record gives: J gene, V gene, D gene, clone size, CDR3 protein, CDR3 DNA. The D gene is left open where the match is weak. Not every row has a clone size; where given, it reads once, few, many or a size class.

J gene: TRBJ1-5
V gene: TRBV19
D gene: .
clone size: once
CDR3 protein: CASSTGGTRVQPQHF
CDR3 DNA: TGTGCCAGTAGCACGGGAGGAACGAGGGTTCAGCCCCAGCATTTT

J gene: TRBJ2-3
V gene: TRBV5-1
D gene: TRBD2
clone size: few
CDR3 protein: CASSSGGLTDTQYF
CDR3 DNA: TGCGCCAGCAGTTCGGGGGGGCTCACAGATACGCAGTATTTT

J gene: TRBJ1-3
V gene: TRBV12-3/TRBV12-4
D gene: .
clone size: .
CDR3 protein: CASRAAVGNTIYF
CDR3 DNA: TGTGCCAGCAGAGCGGCAGTTGGAAACACCATATATTTT

J gene: TRBJ1-2
V gene: TRBV12-3/TRBV12-4
D gene: .
clone size: .
CDR3 protein: CASSFGGASGYTF
CDR3 DNA: TGTGCCAGCAGTTTTGGGGGGGCTAGTGGCTACACCTTC

J gene: TRBJ1-1
V gene: TRBV5-1
D gene: TRBD1
clone size: .
CDR3 protein: CASRRGGGKNTEAFF
CDR3 DNA: TGCGCCAGCAGACGAGGGGGCGGGAAGAACACTGAAGCTTTCTTT

J gene: TRBJ2-7
V gene: TRBV4-1
D gene: TRBD1
clone size: .
CDR3 protein: CASSPGGQGGYEQYF
CDR3 DNA: TGCGCCAGCAGCCCAGGGGGACAGGGTGGCTACGAGCAGTACTTC

J gene: TRBJ1-2
V gene: TRBV7-8
D gene: TRBD1
clone size: .
CDR3 protein: CASSLVTGAYGYTF
CDR3 DNA: TGTGCCAGCAGCTTAGTGACAGGGGCCTATGGCTACACCTTC

J gene: TRBJ1-2
V gene: TRBV28
D gene: TRBD1
clone size: .
CDR3 protein: CASSTTRQGVNYGYTF
CDR3 DNA: TGTGCCAGCAGCACAACTCGACAGGGGGTTAACTATGGCTACACCTTC

J gene: TRBJ2-3
V gene: TRBV10-3
D gene: TRBD2
clone size: .
CDR3 protein: CAIRRTSGGFTDTQYF
CDR3 DNA: TGTGCCATCAGGAGGACTAGCGGGGGTTTCACAGATACGCAGTATTTT

J gene: TRBJ1-1
V gene: TRBV10-3
D gene: TRBD1
clone size: .
CDR3 protein: CAISDPTGVGSEAFF
CDR3 DNA: TGTGCCATCAGTGATCCGACAGGGGTCGGCTCTGAAGCTTTCTTT

J gene: TRBJ1-3
V gene: TRBV4-1
D gene: TRBD1
clone size: once
CDR3 protein: CASSQTGEGNTIYF
CDR3 DNA: TGCGCCAGCAGCCAAACAGGGGAAGGAAACACCATATATTTT

J gene: TRBJ2-5
V gene: TRBV11-2
D gene: TRBD2
clone size: .
CDR3 protein: CASSILTSGGGQETQYF
CDR3 DNA: TGTGCCAGCAGTATATTAACTAGCGGGGGGGGACAAGAGACCCAGTACTTC

J gene: TRBJ1-2
V gene: TRBV11-1
D gene: TRBD1
clone size: .
CDR3 protein: CASSPRDSLYGYTF
CDR3 DNA: TGTGCCAGCAGCCCCCGGGACAGCCTATATGGCTACACCTTC

J gene: TRBJ1-1
V gene: TRBV11-2
D gene: .
clone size: once
CDR3 protein: CASASGVDTEAFF
CDR3 DNA: TGTGCCAGCGCCTCGGGGGTGGACACTGAAGCTTTCTTT